One and the same sample provided the 23 T cell receptor beta chains below, sequenced in a study of T cell responses to AZD1222 COVID-19 vaccine. Sequencing used immunoSEQ multiplex PCR; TCRdb keeps in-frame clones, though not all of them. This sample carries approximately 190,000 clones, approximately 91% of them seen once, and the ten largest clones take 0.75% to 1%. The source material was peripheral blood, sampled on day 0 of AZD1222 vaccination. The receptors were sampled from an adult in good health.

The CDR3 DNA is TGTGCCAGCAGTAATTGGTACAATGAGCAGTTCTTC. Translated, it gives CASSNWYNEQFF. The rearrangement links TRBV6-2 or TRBV6-3 to TRBJ2-1, with no clear D. Germline loops: CDR1 MNHEY, CDR2 SVGEGT. The CDR3 covers 12 residues. Trimming stripped 5 bases from V and 4 bases from J, with 6 bases between.

V and J are TRBV27 and TRBJ1-1; D may be TRBD1 (6 bases). The CDR3 has 14 amino acids. In germline, CDR1 is MNHEY, CDR2 SMNVEV (reference sequence). V was pared by 6 bases and J by 10 bases, with 21 bases between. This CDR3 reads CASSGGHPGDGAFF. The CDR3 nucleotides are TGTGCCAGCAGCGGGGGACATCCCGGGGACGGAGCTTTCTTT.

J is TRBJ1-4 and V is TRBV5-4, with a weak D call TRBD1 (6 bases). Germline assignment: CDR1 SGHNT and CDR2 YYREEE (reference sequence). The V gene lost 1 base and the J gene lost 8 bases, with 6 bases spanning the gap. The CDR3 is 12 residues long. CDR3 in DNA: TGTGCCAGCAGCTTGCAGGGGGAAAAACTGTTTTTT. Protein product: CASSLQGEKLFF. The full variable domain, with the rest looked up from reference TRBV5-4 and TRBJ1-4, is ETGVTQSPTHLIKTRGQQVTLRCSSQSGHNTVSWYQQALGQGPQFIFQYYREEENGRGNFPPRFSGLQFPNYSSELNVNALELDDSALYLCASSLQGEKLFFGSGTQLSVL.

This clone was seen a single time. The V call is TRBV6-8, the J call TRBJ2-7, with D perhaps matching TRBD2 (6 bases). V shed 2 bases and J shed 3 bases, with 11 bases lying between them. This CDR3 has 14 residues. CDR1 is MNHGY, CDR2 SAAAGT, per germline. As DNA, the CDR3 is TGTGCCAGCAGTTACCACGGCGGGATCTACGAGCAGTACTTC. The encoded protein is CASSYHGGIYEQYF.

The rearrangement links TRBV3-1 (or the pseudogene TRBV3-2) to TRBJ2-3; D ambiguous. The CDR3 sequence is 11 residues long. CDR1 and CDR2 (germline): LGHDT, YNNKEL (reference sequence). Trimming removed 4 bases from V and 5 bases from J, with 4 bases in between. The CDR3 protein is CASSLGDTQYF. The CDR3 DNA follows: TGTGCCAGCAGCCTAGGAGATACGCAGTATTTT.

A remark on this clone: Other DNA sequences in the sample encode the same CDR3. V usage is TRBV28 and J usage is TRBJ1-1; D gene ambiguous. This CDR3 comprises 13 residues. Looked up from germline, CDR1 is MDHEN and CDR2 is SYDVKM. V shed 3 bases and J shed 1 base, with 6 bases lying between them. CDR3 coding DNA: TGTGCCAGCAGTTTGCTCCAGAACACTGAAGCTTTCTTT. This encodes CASSLLQNTEAFF.

V and J are TRBV5-6 and TRBJ2-2, with no clear D. V gave up 0 bases and J gave up 6 bases, with 3 bases separating them. The CDR3 is 12 amino acids. The germline V gene encodes CDR1 SGHDT and CDR2 YYEEEE. In DNA form, the CDR3 reads TGTGCCAGCAGCTTGGGGCCCGGGGAGCTGTTTTTT. This gives the protein CASSLGPGELFF.

V usage is TRBV7-9 and J usage is TRBJ1-2; no firm D call. This CDR3 comprises 12 residues. The ends were cut back, 5 bases at V and 4 bases at J, with 8 bases in the middle. CDR1 is SEHNR and CDR2 is FQNEAQ in the germline V gene (reference sequence). The CDR3 DNA follows: TGTGCCAGCAGCCTGGAGCGCTATGGCTACACCTTC. Amino acids: CASSLERYGYTF.

The J gene is TRBJ2-7, the V gene TRBV28, with TRBD1 matching 8 bases. Germline loops: CDR1 MDHEN, CDR2 SYDVKM. Trimming at V came to 4 bases and at J to 6 bases, leaving 5 bases not matched to a gene. The CDR3 totals 13 residues. The CDR3 nucleotides are TGTGCCAGCAGTTCCGGACAGGGCCTCGAGCAGTACTTC. Amino acid sequence: CASSSGQGLEQYF.

The chain is built from TRBV9 and TRBJ2-7; possibly TRBD2 for D (6 bases). In germline, CDR1 is SGDLS, CDR2 YYNGEE. The V end was cut by 4 bases, the J end by 2 bases, with 13 bases between. The CDR3 spans 14 residues. The CDR3 protein is CASSPAGNPYEQYF. The CDR3 coding sequence is TGTGCCAGCAGCCCGGCGGGGAACCCCTACGAGCAGTACTTC.

This clone was counted only a few times. J is TRBJ2-1 and V is TRBV4-1; the match to TRBD2 covers 8 bases. The CDR3 runs 19 residues. The germline V gene has CDR1 MGHRA and CDR2 YSYEKL. J gave up 0 bases and V 0 bases, and 10 bases lay outside the gene matches. This CDR3 is CASSQESTQSGSSYNEQFF. In nucleotides, the CDR3 is TGCGCCAGCAGCCAAGAATCCACCCAAAGCGGGAGCTCCTACAATGAGCAGTTCTTC.

The chain couples TRBV3-1 (or the pseudogene TRBV3-2) to TRBJ1-1; D call uncertain. Germline CDR1 LGHDT, CDR2 YNNKEL (reference sequence). The V end was cut by 3 bases, the J end by 8 bases, with 13 bases between. The length of the CDR3 is 13 residues. DNA for the CDR3: TGTGCCAGCAGCCACGGTAGGCCAGCCGAAGCTTTCTTT. This gives the protein CASSHGRPAEAFF.

Here the CDR3 reads CASSGHRADEQFF. The CDR3, as DNA: TGTGCCAGCAGTGGACACAGGGCCGATGAGCAGTTCTTC. The chain is built from TRBV6-2 or TRBV6-3 and TRBJ2-1, with D perhaps matching TRBD1 (6 bases). Germline CDR1 and CDR2: MNHEY and SVGEGT. Trimming shortened V by 5 bases and J by 8 bases, and 13 bases separated the two germline ends. This CDR3 has 13 amino acids.

The chain links TRBV6-5 to TRBJ1-3; no firm D call. CDR1 is MNHEY, CDR2 SVGAGI, per germline. V lost 5 bases to trimming and J lost 0 bases, with 11 bases between them. There are 15 residues in the CDR3. Here the CDR3 reads CASSQTQSSGNTIYF. For the CDR3, the DNA is TGTGCCAGCAGTCAGACCCAGAGCTCTGGAAACACCATATATTTT.

The chain has TRBV14 and TRBJ2-7; D call uncertain. CDR1 is SGHDN and CDR2 is FVKESK in the germline V gene. This CDR3 has 13 amino acids. V was pared by 3 bases and J by 6 bases, with 12 bases between. Written as DNA, the CDR3 is TGTGCCAGCAGCCATAGGGTAGAACTCGAGCAGTACTTC. Encoded protein: CASSHRVELEQYF.

The chain joins TRBV11-2 to TRBJ2-1, with TRBD2 matching 10 bases. V was pared by 5 bases and J by 1 base, with 11 bases of the junction left unmatched. Germline V gene lookup returns CDR1 SGHAT and CDR2 FQNNGV. This CDR3 spans 18 amino acids. CDR3 nucleotides: TGTGCCAGCAGCGTAAGAGCGGGGGGGTGGATTTCCTACAATGAGCAGTTCTTC. The encoded protein is CASSVRAGGWISYNEQFF.

J is TRBJ1-5 and V is TRBV20-1; no clear D. The CDR3 loop spans 12 amino acids. Trimming cost V 3 bases and J 7 bases, with 10 bases left between them. From germline, CDR1 is DFQATT and CDR2 SNEGSKA (reference sequence). CDR3 DNA sequence: TGCAGTGCTAGTTGGGTGGGACAGCCCCAGCATTTT. Translation: CSASWVGQPQHF.

The chain has TRBV10-3 and TRBJ2-1, with 9 bases identical to TRBD2. J gave up 5 bases and V 8 bases, and 7 bases lay outside the gene matches. The germline gives CDR1 ENHRY, CDR2 SYGVKD. The CDR3 has 14 amino acids. CDR3 in amino acids: CAILRPSGDNEQFF. In DNA form, the CDR3 reads TGTGCCATCCTACGTCCTAGCGGGGACAATGAGCAGTTCTTC.

This clone was detected ten times or more. V is TRBV2 and J is TRBJ2-3; D call uncertain. V lost 1 base to trimming and J lost 4 bases, with 3 bases between them. Germline assignment: CDR1 SNHLY and CDR2 FYNNEI. There are 12 residues in the CDR3. CDR3 sequence (DNA): TGTGCCAGCAGTGAAGGGTCAGATACGCAGTATTTT. It yields the protein CASSEGSDTQYF. The complete variable domain, with remaining parts taken from reference TRBV2 and TRBJ2-3, reads EPEVTQTPSHQVTQMGQEVILRCVPISNHLYFYWYRQILGQKVEFLVSFYNNEISEKSEIFDDQFSVERPDGSNFTLKIRSTKLEDSAMYFCASSEGSDTQYFGPGTRLTVL.

V is TRBV15 and J is TRBJ1-1, with a tentative D call TRBD1 (5 bases). Trimming cost V 1 base and J 7 bases, with 13 bases left between them. CDR1 and CDR2 (germline): LNHNV, YYDKDF (reference sequence). The CDR3 consists of 14 residues. The CDR3 here is CATSRARGASEAFF. DNA for the CDR3: TGTGCCACCAGCAGAGCACGTGGGGCCAGTGAAGCTTTCTTT. Complete variable domain (other parts from reference TRBV15 and TRBJ1-1): DAMVIQNPRYQVTQFGKPVTLSCSQTLNHNVMYWYQQKSSQAPKLLFHYYDKDFNNEADTPDNFQSRRPNTSFCFLDIRSPGLGDTAMYLCATSRARGASEAFFGQGTRLTVV.

The rearrangement uses TRBV29-1 and TRBJ1-1; D ambiguous. This CDR3 is built from 12 residues. The germline V gene encodes CDR1 SQVTM and CDR2 ANQGSEA. V was pared by 2 bases and J by 4 bases, with 8 bases between. The DNA for the CDR3 is TGCAGCGTTGAACCAGGAATCACTGAAGCTTTCTTT. Translated, it gives CSVEPGITEAFF.

The chain combines TRBV11-3 with TRBJ2-1; a possible D gene is TRBD1 (7 bases). CDR1 and CDR2 (germline): SGHNT, YENEEA. The CDR3 has 14 residues. V was clipped by 2 bases and J by 8 bases, with 13 bases between them. The CDR3 protein is CASSLNSGGYEQFF. CDR3 nucleotide sequence: TGTGCCAGCAGCTTAAACTCAGGGGGGTATGAGCAGTTCTTC.

The chain links TRBV19 to TRBJ1-1, with 9 bases aligning to TRBD1. With 2 bases clipped from V and 0 bases from J, the junction kept 7 bases outside the gene matches. The CDR3 extends over 17 amino acids. Germline lookup yields CDR1 LNHDA and CDR2 SQIVND (reference sequence). The CDR3 DNA is TGTGCCAGTAGTATAAGGGCAGGACAGGGGATGAACACTGAAGCTTTCTTT. Encoded protein: CASSIRAGQGMNTEAFF.